This T cell receptor (beta chain) was recovered during a study of cytomegalovirus exposure and HLA in healthy donors. The PCR had 60 Vbeta and 13 Jbeta primers. Repertoires were generated with immunoSEQ multiplex PCR, while TCRdb's copy carries only in-frame clones and drops some. The sample gives 110,000 to 150,000 clones, about 82% of which show up once; more than 3% is in the top ten. Germline values: CDR1 SQVTM, CDR2 ANQGSEA. The CDR3 has 14 residues. The V and J ends lost 4 bases and 1 base respectively, with 10 bases between them. Concerning this clone: What it binds is unknown.

Broader study findings: Accurate HLA-A and HLA-B prediction from TCR beta sequences was reported for most subjects. Later analysis identified a missense DCLRE1C variant that was linked to TCR beta V- and J-gene trimming.

The chain is built from TRBV29-1 and TRBJ2-2; maybe TRBD1 (5 bases). The TCR sequence derives from a male donor in good health and CMV-seronegative. Specimen: PBMCs. The CDR3 DNA reads TGCAGCGTTGGACAGACGGGGAACACCGGGGAGCTGTTTTTT. Translating gives CSVGQTGNTGELFF.